The present entry profiles one TCR beta chain with its context. Generated by immunoSEQ multiplex PCR, the TCRdb table keeps only in-frame clones and is missing some. The sample shows around 83,000 clones, approximately 92% of them seen only once. The entry originates in a study of technical replicates of blood from several donors. CDR1 MGHRA and CDR2 YSYEKL come from the germline V gene. V lost 2 bases and J lost 3, with 14 bases in between. The length of the CDR3 is 16 residues. The chain carries TRBV4-1 and TRBJ2-1; weak D call: TRBD1 (6 bases). Sequenced: T cells isolated from PBMCs. The sequence was collected from a human donor in good health. CDR3 protein: CASSQNLDSFYNEQFF. The DNA for the CDR3 is TGCGCCAGCAGCCAAAACTTGGACAGTTTCTACAATGAGCAGTTCTTC.